This TCR beta chain derives from a study of T cell changes during pregnancy in multiple sclerosis. Profiled with immunoSEQ multiplex PCR; TCRdb holds only in-frame clones, not every one. The data show around 65,000 clones, around 90% seen once. Losses at the gene ends were 4 bases for V and 0 bases for J; bases not matched to a gene: 4. Per the germline V gene, CDR1 is SEHNR and CDR2 is FQNEAQ (reference sequence). This CDR3 spans 15 amino acids. This clonotype was sampled from a female donor with multiple sclerosis, enrolled in a pregnancy study. The specimen comprised peripheral blood, sampled in the first trimester of pregnancy. The chain is built from TRBV7-9 and TRBJ2-7; 9 nucleotides agree with TRBD2. The CDR3 region is CASSSSGRNSYEQYF. DNA of the CDR3: TGTGCCAGCAGCTCGAGCGGGAGGAACTCCTACGAGCAGTACTTC.